This section outlines one TCR beta chain sequence together with its context. Its antigen remains unidentified. A much larger clone lies one base from this, so it may be a read error. TCRdb called the 5' RACE reads again in MiXCR, with one record for every CDR3 protein. The sample has under 700,000 distinct CDR3 sequences; just over 20% are singletons. These data are taken from a study of T-cell memory formation after mild COVID-19. Study observations and caveats: Clones contracting across day 15 to 85 had a balanced CD4/CD8 profile; later expanding clones leaned CD4+. Within pre-infection memory, some responding clones were found, suggesting cross-reactive memory joined.

Germline V gives CDR1 SGHDT, CDR2 YYEEEE. V gave up 3 bases and J gave up 2 bases; unmatched junction bases: 3. CDR3 length: 15 amino acids. This TCR came from an adult woman who had mild COVID-19 (a few samples of this study predate the infection). Cell type and time point are not known. The sample was PBMCs or a T cell subset sorted from them (not recorded which). J is TRBJ2-1 and V is TRBV5-6, with 9 positions matching TRBD1. CDR3 residues: CASSWGQGTYNEQFF. CDR3 in DNA: TGTGCCAGCAGCTGGGGACAGGGAACCTACAATGAGCAGTTCTTC.